This entry is about one T cell receptor beta chain. Corrective heart surgery yielded resections, and these provided the thymus tissue. The CDR3 has 16 amino acids. The V end lost 3 bases, the J end lost 0 bases, and 12 bases lay between the germline ends. The germline V gene has CDR1 SEHNR and CDR2 FQNEAQ (reference sequence). The data derive from a study of human thymus T cells. This table comes from immunoSEQ multiplex PCR, and its TCRdb copy is limited to in-frame clones, with some not included. This table has tens of thousands of clones, over 85% appearing once. Material: thymus tissue. V is TRBV7-9 and J is TRBJ2-1, with unresolved D. The receptor was derived from a girl under three years old with a congenital heart defect but otherwise immunologically healthy. The CDR3, as DNA: TGTGCCAGCAGCTTTTTCGCCCTCAGCTCCTACAATGAGCAGTTCTTC. This sequence encodes CASSFFALSSYNEQFF.